The rows below give T cell receptor beta chains drawn from one sample of a study of graft-versus-host responses after intestinal transplantation. These receptors' antigens are unknown. The table came from immunoSEQ multiplex PCR; TCRdb's copy has only in-frame clones and leaves some out. This table holds under 100,000 clones, roughly 93% found once. Source: unstimulated CD4+ T cells sorted from spleen or lymph node cells, taken before transplant. The receptors stem from a human donor who was the organ donor for an intestinal transplant. The CDR3 runs from the conserved cysteine through the conserved F or W. The D gene is left open where the match is weak. The size of a clone is reported for some rows only, either as once, few or many, or as a class for expanded clones.

TRBJ1-4,NA,TRBV9,NA,CASSVDPGPLNEKLFF,TGTGCCAGCAGCGTCGACCCGGGTCCGCTTAATGAAAAACTGTTTTTT
TRBJ1-5,NA,TRBV6-5,NA,CASTQWGQPQHF,TGTGCCAGCACTCAATGGGGTCAGCCCCAGCATTTT
TRBJ2-7,NA,TRBV18,NA,CASSQGRNSYEQYF,TGTGCCAGCTCCCAGGGACGGAACTCCTACGAGCAGTACTTC
TRBJ1-1,NA,TRBV19,few,CASSTGGNTEAFF,TGTGCCAGTAGTACGGGGGGGAACACTGAAGCTTTCTTT
TRBJ1-2,NA,TRBV2,NA,CASLRQGRDYGYTF,TGTGCCTCCCTTCGGCAGGGACGGGACTATGGCTACACCTTC
TRBJ1-1,TRBD1,TRBV4-3,NA,CASSQGQVNTEAFF,TGCGCCAGCAGCCAGGGACAGGTGAACACTGAAGCTTTCTTT
TRBJ1-4,NA,TRBV5-8,NA,CASSRNGDLNEKLFF,TGTGCCAGCAGCCGGAACGGAGACTTGAATGAAAAACTGTTTTTT
TRBJ1-3,NA,TRBV11-1,NA,CASSTIGEGASGNTIYF,TGTGCCAGCAGCACCATCGGGGAGGGCGCGTCTGGAAACACCATATATTTT
TRBJ1-6,NA,TRBV30,NA,CAWNRESNSPLHF,TGTGCCTGGAATAGGGAGAGTAATTCACCCCTCCACTTT
TRBJ2-1,TRBD2,TRBV7-2,NA,CASSPSTLAGGMNYNEQFF,TGTGCCAGCAGCCCCAGTACCCTAGCGGGGGGAATGAATTACAATGAGCAGTTCTTC
TRBJ2-5,NA,TRBV6-5,NA,CASSYGRMAGETQYF,TGTGCCAGCAGTTACGGACGGATGGCAGGAGAGACCCAGTACTTC
TRBJ2-7,NA,TRBV7-6,few,CASSPSSYEQYF,TGTGCCAGCAGCCCGAGCTCCTACGAGCAGTACTTC
TRBJ2-7,NA,TRBV7-9,NA,CASSLARLAATYEQYF,TGTGCCAGCAGCTTAGCTCGGTTAGCGGCTACCTACGAGCAGTACTTC
TRBJ2-1,TRBD2,TRBV9,NA,CASSASGGASYNEQFF,TGTGCCAGCAGCGCTAGCGGGGGGGCCTCCTACAATGAGCAGTTCTTC
TRBJ2-7,NA,TRBV4-2,NA,CASSHPDKAIYEQYF,TGTGCCAGCAGCCACCCGGACAAAGCCATCTACGAGCAGTACTTC
TRBJ2-1,NA,TRBV10-1,NA,CASSGLPRRGYNEQFF,TGCGCCAGCAGTGGACTTCCTCGGCGGGGCTACAATGAGCAGTTCTTC
TRBJ2-1,TRBD2,TRBV5-6,NA,CASSFTGGAGEQFF,TGTGCCAGCAGCTTCACCGGGGGGGCTGGTGAGCAGTTCTTC
TRBJ2-7,TRBD1,TRBV5-4,NA,CASSQKKSGQAEQYF,TGTGCCAGCAGCCAAAAAAAATCGGGACAGGCTGAGCAGTACTTC
TRBJ1-4,TRBD1,TRBV5-4,NA,CASSPGTGNEKLFF,TGTGCCAGCAGCCCCGGGACAGGGAATGAAAAACTGTTTTTT
TRBJ1-5,TRBD1,TRBV19,NA,CASSPGDRAWDSNQPQHF,TGTGCCAGTAGCCCCGGGGACAGGGCGTGGGATAGCAATCAGCCCCAGCATTTT
TRBJ1-4,NA,TRBV5-5,NA,CASSLAAAGRSEKLFF,TGTGCCAGCAGCTTGGCCGCAGCTGGAAGATCGGAAAAACTGTTTTTT
TRBJ1-4,TRBD1,TRBV19,NA,CASKRQGVIWVGEKLFF,TGTGCCAGTAAGCGACAGGGGGTGATCTGGGTCGGTGAAAAACTGTTTTTT
TRBJ1-1,NA,TRBV4-2,NA,CASSQLGDMNTEAFF,TGTGCCAGCAGCCAATTGGGGGACATGAACACTGAAGCTTTCTTT
TRBJ2-3,NA,TRBV18,once,CASSRRADTQYF,TGTGCCAGCTCGCGAAGGGCAGATACGCAGTATTTT
TRBJ2-3,TRBD2,TRBV28,NA,CASRRGLLYTDTQYF,TGTGCCAGCAGGCGGGGGTTACTCTACACAGATACGCAGTATTTT
TRBJ1-2,NA,TRBV28,NA,CASSWGGGYGYTF,TGTGCCAGCAGCTGGGGAGGGGGCTATGGCTACACCTTC
TRBJ1-1,NA,TRBV5-1,NA,CASSLVPNTEAFF,TGCGCCAGCAGCTTGGTGCCTAACACTGAAGCTTTCTTT
TRBJ1-6,NA,TRBV30,once,CAWMRGNNSPLHF,TGTGCCTGGATGAGAGGGAATAATTCACCCCTCCACTTT
TRBJ1-4,TRBD1,TRBV5-1,NA,CASSSGTVATNEKLFF,TGCGCCAGCAGCTCCGGGACAGTCGCCACTAATGAAAAACTGTTTTTT
TRBJ2-2,TRBD1,TRBV15,NA,CATSRGRTGGRNGELFF,TGTGCCACCAGCAGAGGCCGGACAGGGGGGCGGAACGGGGAGCTGTTTTTT
TRBJ2-5,NA,TRBV7-3,NA,CASSLGRGETQYF,TGTGCCAGCAGCTTAGGCAGGGGTGAGACCCAGTACTTC
TRBJ1-4,NA,TRBV9,NA,CASSLRGVTNEKLFF,TGTGCCAGCAGCCTTAGGGGGGTAACTAATGAAAAACTGTTTTTT
TRBJ2-3,NA,TRBV7-3,once,CASSPPLGDTQYF,TGTGCCAGCAGCCCCCCTCTAGGTGATACGCAGTATTTT
TRBJ1-3,TRBD1,TRBV12-5,NA,CASALGQGRNTIYF,TGTGCTAGTGCCTTGGGACAGGGGAGAAACACCATATATTTT
TRBJ1-2,TRBD1,TRBV9,NA,CASSRTGDGYTF,TGTGCCAGCAGCCGGACAGGGGATGGCTACACCTTC
TRBJ1-1,NA,TRBV20-1,NA,CSAGPEAFF,TGCAGTGCTGGGCCTGAAGCTTTCTTT
TRBJ2-5,TRBD1,TRBV5-1,once,CASSFGTGVLETQYF,TGCGCCAGCAGCTTCGGGACAGGGGTTCTGGAGACCCAGTACTTC
TRBJ2-1,NA,TRBV19,NA,CATRRWGGSSYNEQFF,TGTGCCACTCGAAGATGGGGTGGCAGCTCCTACAATGAGCAGTTCTTC
TRBJ1-5,TRBD1,TRBV7-2,NA,CASSLSGQGTQPQHF,TGTGCCAGCAGCTTATCGGGACAGGGGACTCAGCCCCAGCATTTT
TRBJ1-6,NA,TRBV5-1,NA,CASSFGDNSPLHF,TGCGCCAGCAGCTTCGGTGATAATTCACCCCTCCACTTT
TRBJ1-5,NA,TRBV10-3,NA,CAISGGEAKPQHF,TGTGCCATCAGTGGGGGCGAAGCGAAGCCCCAGCATTTT
TRBJ1-5,NA,TRBV10-2,NA,CASSENRDHQPQHF,TGCGCCAGCAGTGAAAACAGGGATCATCAGCCCCAGCATTTT
TRBJ2-3,TRBD2,TRBV5-4,NA,CASSFRLAGTDTQYF,TGTGCCAGCAGCTTCCGACTAGCGGGAACAGATACGCAGTATTTT
TRBJ1-1,NA,TRBV11-2,NA,CASSLDLVRGAFF,TGTGCCAGCAGCTTAGATCTGGTTAGGGGGGCTTTCTTT
TRBJ1-3,NA,TRBV6-1,once,CASSRDLISGNTIYF,TGTGCCAGCAGTAGGGACCTGATCTCTGGAAACACCATATATTTT
TRBJ1-1,NA,TRBV11-3,NA,CASSLDPGTVTEAFF,TGTGCCAGCAGCTTAGATCCAGGGACGGTTACTGAAGCTTTCTTT
TRBJ2-3,NA,TRBV7-2,NA,CASSRGLSTDTQYF,TGTGCCAGCTCGCGGGGACTGAGCACAGATACGCAGTATTTT
TRBJ1-5,TRBD1,TRBV6-1,NA,CASSEPGQPWQPQHF,TGTGCCAGCAGTGAGCCGGGACAGCCCTGGCAGCCCCAGCATTTT
TRBJ1-1,TRBD1,TRBV11-2,NA,CASSPGDSEAFF,TGTGCCAGCAGCCCCGGGGACAGTGAAGCTTTCTTT
TRBJ2-2,NA,TRBV7-3,NA,CASSLSRDPGELFF,TGTGCCAGCAGCTTATCGCGGGATCCCGGGGAGCTGTTTTTT
TRBJ1-2,NA,TRBV19,NA,CASGTRAANYGYTF,TGTGCCAGTGGGACAAGGGCGGCGAACTATGGCTACACCTTC
TRBJ2-7,NA,TRBV10-2,NA,CASSETLPREQYF,TGCGCCAGCAGCGAGACACTCCCCAGGGAGCAGTACTTC
TRBJ1-2,NA,TRBV28,NA,CASSSDLNYGYTF,TGTGCCAGCAGTTCCGACTTAAACTATGGCTACACCTTC
TRBJ1-6,NA,TRBV6-1,once,CASSENYNSAISPLHF,TGTGCCAGCAGTGAAAATTATAACAGTGCCATTTCACCCCTCCACTTT
TRBJ2-7,TRBD1,TRBV11-3,once,CASSRQGASYEQYF,TGTGCCAGCAGCCGACAGGGGGCTTCCTACGAGCAGTACTTC
TRBJ2-1,TRBD2,TRBV11-2,NA,CASSLGRGSDEQFF,TGTGCCAGCAGCTTGGGGCGGGGGTCGGATGAGCAGTTCTTC